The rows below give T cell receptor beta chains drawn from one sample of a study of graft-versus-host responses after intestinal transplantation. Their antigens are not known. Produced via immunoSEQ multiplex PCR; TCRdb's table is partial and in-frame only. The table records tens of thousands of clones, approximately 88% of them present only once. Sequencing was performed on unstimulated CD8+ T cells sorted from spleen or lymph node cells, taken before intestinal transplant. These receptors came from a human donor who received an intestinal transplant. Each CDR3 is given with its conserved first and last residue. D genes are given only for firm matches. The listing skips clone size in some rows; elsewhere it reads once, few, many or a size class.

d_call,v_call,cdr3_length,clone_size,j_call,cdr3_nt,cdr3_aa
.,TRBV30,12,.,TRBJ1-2,TGTGCCTGGAGTGGGGAGAACTATGGCTACACCTTC,CAWSGENYGYTF
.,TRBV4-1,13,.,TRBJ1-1,TGCGCCAGCAGCCAAGAATGGACACCCGCTGCTTTCTTT,CASSQEWTPAAFF
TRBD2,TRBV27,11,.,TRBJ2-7,TGTGCCAGCACTAGCGGGCACGAGCAGTACTTC,CASTSGHEQYF
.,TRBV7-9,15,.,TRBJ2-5,TGTGCCAGCAGGGGTGGACTTACTTCCCAAGAGACCCAGTACTTC,CASRGGLTSQETQYF
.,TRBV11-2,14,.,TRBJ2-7,TGTGCCAGCAGCTTAGGGTACAGACCCTACGAGCAGTACTTC,CASSLGYRPYEQYF
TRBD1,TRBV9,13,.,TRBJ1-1,TGTGCCAGCAGCGAACGACAGGGCACTGAAGCTTTCTTT,CASSERQGTEAFF
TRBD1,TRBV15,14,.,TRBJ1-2,TGTGCCACCAGCGGGGACAGGAGAGGGGAGGTCCTTACCTTC,CATSGDRRGEVLTF
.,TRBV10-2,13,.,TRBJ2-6,TGCGCCAGCAGGGGGCTAGGGAACAACGTCCTGACTTTC,CASRGLGNNVLTF
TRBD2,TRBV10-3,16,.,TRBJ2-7,TGTGCCATCAGTGACACCGGGACTAGCGGGAGCTCCGAGCAGTACTTC,CAISDTGTSGSSEQYF
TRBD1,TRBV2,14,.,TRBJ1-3,TGTGCCAGCAGGGGGGACAGGGAGATTAGCACCATATATTTT,CASRGDREISTIYF
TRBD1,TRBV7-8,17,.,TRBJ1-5,TGTGCCAGCAGCCGTCGAAGGGGACAGGGGATAGATCAGCCCCAGCATTTT,CASSRRRGQGIDQPQHF
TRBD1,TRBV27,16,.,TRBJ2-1,TGTGCCAGCAGTTTCTCCGGACAGGGGGGAAGCAATGAGCAGTTCTTC,CASSFSGQGGSNEQFF
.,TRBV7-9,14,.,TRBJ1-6,TGTGCCAGCAGCTTGTTTAGGGGGAGTTCACCCCTCCACTTT,CASSLFRGSSPLHF
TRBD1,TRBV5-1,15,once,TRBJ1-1,TGCGCCAGCAGCCCTGGGACAGGGGAGGAAACTGAAGCTTTCTTT,CASSPGTGEETEAFF
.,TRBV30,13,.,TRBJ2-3,TGTGCCCACGGCCGGGATAGCACAGATACGCAGTATTTT,CAHGRDSTDTQYF
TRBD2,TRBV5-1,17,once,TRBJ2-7,TGCGCCAGCAGCTTGGCGCTAGCGGGGCCTGAGAAGTACGAGCAGTACTTC,CASSLALAGPEKYEQYF
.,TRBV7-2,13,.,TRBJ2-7,TGTGCCAGCAGCTTAACAGGATACTACGAGCAGTACTTC,CASSLTGYYEQYF
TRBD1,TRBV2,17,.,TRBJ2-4,TGTGCCAGCCTGGGACAGCTGGGGCATGTAGCCAAAAACATTCAGTACTTC,CASLGQLGHVAKNIQYF
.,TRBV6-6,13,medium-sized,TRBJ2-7,TGTGCCAGCAGTTACCGGGACACCTACGAGCAGTACTTC,CASSYRDTYEQYF
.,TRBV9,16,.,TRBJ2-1,TGTGCCAGCAGCGGCGAACAGGAGGGGACCTACAATGAGCAGTTCTTC,CASSGEQEGTYNEQFF
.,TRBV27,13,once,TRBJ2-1,TGTGCCAGCAGTTTATCCGGGGACAATGAGCAGTTCTTC,CASSLSGDNEQFF
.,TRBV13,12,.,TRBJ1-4,TGTGCCAGCAGCTCTAATAATGAAAAACTGTTTTTT,CASSSNNEKLFF
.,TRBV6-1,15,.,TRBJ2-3,TGTGCCAGCAGCCTAGGACTACACAGCACAGATACGCAGTATTTT,CASSLGLHSTDTQYF
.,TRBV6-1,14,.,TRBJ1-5,TGTGCCGGATCACAGGGCGACGGCAATCAGCCCCAGCATTTT,CAGSQGDGNQPQHF
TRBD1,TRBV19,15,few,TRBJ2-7,TGTGCCAGTAGTCCCAGGACAGGGGAATTCTACGAGCAGTACTTC,CASSPRTGEFYEQYF
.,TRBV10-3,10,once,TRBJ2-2,TGTGCCATGGAGGCCGGGGAGCTGTTTTTT,CAMEAGELFF
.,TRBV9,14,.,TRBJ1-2,TGTGCCAGCACCCACCCCGGGGATGACTATGGCTACACCTTC,CASTHPGDDYGYTF
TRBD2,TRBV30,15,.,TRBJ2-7,TGTGCCTGGAGTGGCCTGAGCGGGGGGGCGGCCGAGCAGTACTTC,CAWSGLSGGAAEQYF
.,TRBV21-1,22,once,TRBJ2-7,TGTGCCAGCAGCAAACCCCGGCTTAATCAAAAGGGACTAGCGGCGCAGAAGGACGAGCAGTACTTC,CASSKPRLNQKGLAAQKDEQYF
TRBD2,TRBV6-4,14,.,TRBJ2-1,TGTGCCAGCAGCTCTAGCGGATCCAGCAATGAGCAGTTCTTC,CASSSSGSSNEQFF
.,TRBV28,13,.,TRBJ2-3,TGTGCCAGCATTAAACGAGGAAGAGATACGCAGTATTTT,CASIKRGRDTQYF
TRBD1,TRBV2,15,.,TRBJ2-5,TGTGCCAGCAGTGTACCCGGGACAGGGTCGGAGACCCAGTACTTC,CASSVPGTGSETQYF
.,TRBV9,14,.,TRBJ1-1,TGTGCCAGCAGCTCTCGGTGGGGAGGCACTGAAGCTTTCTTT,CASSSRWGGTEAFF
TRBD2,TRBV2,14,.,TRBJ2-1,TGTGCCAGCAGTCGGCTAGCGGGTTACAATGAGCAGTTCTTC,CASSRLAGYNEQFF
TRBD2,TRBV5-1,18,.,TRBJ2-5,TGCGCCAGCAGCTTGCCAGGACTAGCGGGAGTGGGAGGTGAGACCCAGTACTTC,CASSLPGLAGVGGETQYF
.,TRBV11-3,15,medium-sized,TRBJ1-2,TGTGCCAGCAGCTTAGGTATAACAGACAACTATGGCTACACCTTC,CASSLGITDNYGYTF
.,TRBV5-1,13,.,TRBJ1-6,TGCGCCAGCAGAGGCAGGGATAATTCACCCCTCCACTTT,CASRGRDNSPLHF
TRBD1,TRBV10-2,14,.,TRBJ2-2,TGCGCCAGTACGACAGGGGCGGGCACCGGGGAGCTGTTTTTT,CASTTGAGTGELFF
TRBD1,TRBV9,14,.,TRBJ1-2,TGTGCCAGCAACCTAGCGACAGGGGTCGGTGGCTACACCTTC,CASNLATGVGGYTF
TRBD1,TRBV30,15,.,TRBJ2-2,TGTGCCTGGAGTGTAGGGACAGGGGGCGCTGGGGAGCTGTTTTTT,CAWSVGTGGAGELFF
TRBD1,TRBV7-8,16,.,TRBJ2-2,TGTGCCAGCAGCCCTTCCTGGACAGGGTGGACCGGGGAGCTGTTTTTT,CASSPSWTGWTGELFF
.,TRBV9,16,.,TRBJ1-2,TGTGCCAGCAGCGCTATGCCTGACCGGGAGGACTATGGCTACACCTTC,CASSAMPDREDYGYTF
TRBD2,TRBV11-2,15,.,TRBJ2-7,TGTGCCAGCAGTTATAGCGGGGGCTATTCCTACGAGCAGTACTTC,CASSYSGGYSYEQYF
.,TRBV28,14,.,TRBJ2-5,TGTGCCAGCAGTTTAGTAGCGGACCAAGAGACCCAGTACTTC,CASSLVADQETQYF
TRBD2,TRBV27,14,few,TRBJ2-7,TGTGCCAGCAGTACCACTAGCGGGACGTACGAGCAGTACTTC,CASSTTSGTYEQYF
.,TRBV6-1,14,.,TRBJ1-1,TGTGCCAGCAGTGAACTTATGGGGCAAACTGAAGCTTTCTTT,CASSELMGQTEAFF
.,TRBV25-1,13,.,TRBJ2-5,TGTGCCAGCAGTGAACGGGTCCAAGAGACCCAGTACTTC,CASSERVQETQYF